This TCR beta chain originates from a study of identical twins (TCRdb year 2016). Background for the entire study: To test whether fetal clonotypes persist, the study used deep sequencing on TCR alpha and beta repertoires from monozygotic twins, unrelated adults of various ages, and cord blood. To rule out contamination, the twin experiments were replicated at different times with different library preparation protocols. The paper as a whole reports these results and caveats: Compared with coincidental sharing between unrelated individuals, out-of-frame TCR alpha sequences shared between twins had an excess of sequences with low generation probability. Fewer insertions were carried by abundant cord blood beta clonotypes; a weaker similar trend was observed in young adult naive repertoires, while no such trend was observed in memory repertoires. Conclusions relied on cross-sectional statistical analysis, since the same donors could not be followed over many years. Invariant T cells such as MAIT and iNKT could partly confound zero-insertion analyses, though diverse VJ usage argued against this for most clonotypes. In monozygotic twins, recombination models systematically underestimated out-of-frame TCR alpha sharing, but the models matched the sharing seen between unrelated individuals. In beta out-of-frame sequences, excess twin sharing was weaker, because having fewer shared sequences lowered the signal-to-noise ratio.

Only healthy Caucasian donors were included. Three pairs of female monozygotic twins, all aged about 18 to 29 years, were included in the twin cohort. RNA for TCR libraries was isolated from peripheral blood mononuclear cells. Sequences SGHAT (CDR1) and FQNNGV (CDR2) are obtained from the germline V gene. Including cysteine and phenylalanine, the CDR3 has 18 amino acids. This entry keeps only the CDR3 DNA: 54 bases, framed from base 1. V is cut by 6 bases and J by 0 bases, and the space between the germline ends is 22 bases. The receptor library was made with 5' RACE. TCRdb lists the instrument as Illumina HiSeq 2000. A universal primer binding site was introduced by template switching, and a unique molecular identifier was present in the final cDNA, enabling accurate counting of TCR cDNA molecules. Specific primers in the conserved constant-segment region were used to synthesize first-strand cDNA for the TCR alpha and beta chains. To control for contamination, every cDNA library carried two barcodes: a SMART-Mk sample barcode plus Illumina barcodes. TruSeq adapter sequences, together with Illumina sample barcodes, were added in two successive PCR steps. Sequencing of the TCR alpha and beta cDNA libraries was done on the Illumina HiSeq platform using custom primers. On the authors' methods: Raw reads were processed with MiGEC to extract unique molecular identifiers, and MiXCR was used to determine CDR3 positions. Recombination models were inferred per individual with the repgenHMM and IGoR tools using an EM algorithm. The analysis of shared clonotypes was done with the tcR package in R, with sharing normalized by the product of cloneset sizes. To study raw recombination without the effects of thymic and clonal selection, out-of-frame nonproductive sequences were analyzed. Clones were called with MiXCR by TCRdb after fastp trimmed the public reads at Q25, and only in-frame beta chains were retained. Duplicate CDR3 protein sequences are folded into a single record with the most common DNA and genes. The V and J calls and clone size come from TCRdb's table, not from the authors' own analysis. The sample table holds fewer than 900,000 distinct CDR3 sequences, of which 21% were seen once. Together, the top ten hold roughly 4.3% of the sample.

About this clonotype: There is no known antigen for this receptor. No base quality values were provided; no much bigger clone lies one nucleotide off.

This sample was also put to use in a study of T cells expressing NK-cell markers. Reported in the second study: TCR beta-chain repertoires were profiled in sorted CD3+CD56+NKG2C+, CD3+CD56+NKG2C- and CD3+CD56-NKG2C+ T-cell subsets from roughly eight donors. Of the eight sequenced donors, seven were found to be HCMV-seropositive and one was found to be HCMV-seronegative. In several experiments an anti-gammadeltaTCR antibody was added to restrict sorting to alphabetaTCR-expressing T cells. In roughly 6 donors, the dominant CD3+CD56+NKG2C+ clonotypes ranked among the top 10 CD8+ clonotypes, making up roughly 1.0-7.0% of CD8+ T cells. Those dominant clonotypes were again the most abundant among CD3+CD56-NKG2C+ cells in a few donors, at roughly 28.3-60.1%. Whether the expanded NKG2C-expressing T cell clones were specific for HCMV antigens was left unclear. Randomly selected healthy volunteers, three men and five women, were used as the eight sequenced donors. To determine HCMV serostatus, a commercial ELISA kit was used to detect HCMV-specific IgG in serum. For six donors, bulk peripheral blood T-cell repertoires were additionally sequenced from unsorted PBMC. Reads were demultiplexed and grouped by UMI with MIGEC, and clonotypes were assembled and quantified with MiTCR. To exclude erroneous sequences, any TCR cDNA sequence not supported by at least two reads was discarded. The tcR package was used for downstream repertoire analysis, and clonotypes were matched across fractions by CDR3 nucleotide sequence plus V segment. VDJmatch was used to annotate antigen specificity against VDJdb, with one amino acid substitution in CDR3 permitted.

Input material: PBMCs. The clonotype was recovered from a woman aged 18-29 years in good health. Recombination connected TRBV11-2 to TRBJ2-3; the D region may be TRBD1 or TRBD2, each matching 5 bases equally. The bases read TGTGCCAGCAGTTTGGGGTCTTTGGGGGTACTTAGCACAGATACGCAGTATTTT. This yields the protein CASSLGSLGVLSTDTQYF.